This TCR beta chain was observed in a study of control samples from healthy donors and cancer patients. This clone was observed a few times. V was clipped by 0 bases and J by 3 bases; unmatched bases: 5. CDR1 and CDR2 (germline): SGDLS, YYNGEE. This CDR3 contains 16 residues. Some clones are missing from TCRdb's copy, which holds only in-frame ones; the method was immunoSEQ multiplex PCR. The table includes 45,000 to 60,000 clones, about nine tenths detected once. The chain employs TRBV9 and TRBJ2-1; 8 nucleotides align to TRBD2. Input material: PBMCs. The sequence was obtained from a man in his sixties with head and neck cancer. The CDR3 reads CASSVDFGGVYNEQFF. The CDR3 DNA sequence: TGTGCCAGCAGCGTAGATTTCGGGGGGGTCTACAATGAGCAGTTCTTC.